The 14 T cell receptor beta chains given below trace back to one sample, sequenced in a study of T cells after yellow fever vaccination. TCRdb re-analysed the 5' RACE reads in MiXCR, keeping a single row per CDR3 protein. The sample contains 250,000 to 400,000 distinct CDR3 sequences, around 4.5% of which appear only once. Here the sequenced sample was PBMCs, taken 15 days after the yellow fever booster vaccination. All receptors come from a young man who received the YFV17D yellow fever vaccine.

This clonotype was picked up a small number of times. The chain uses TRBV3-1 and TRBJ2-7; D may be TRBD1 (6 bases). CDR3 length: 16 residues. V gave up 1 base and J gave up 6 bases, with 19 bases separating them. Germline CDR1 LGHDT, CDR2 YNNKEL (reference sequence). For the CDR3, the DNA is TGTGCCAGCAGCCAAGTCTCTAGAAGCAGAGGGGGCGAGCAGTACTTC. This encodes CASSQVSRSRGGEQYF.

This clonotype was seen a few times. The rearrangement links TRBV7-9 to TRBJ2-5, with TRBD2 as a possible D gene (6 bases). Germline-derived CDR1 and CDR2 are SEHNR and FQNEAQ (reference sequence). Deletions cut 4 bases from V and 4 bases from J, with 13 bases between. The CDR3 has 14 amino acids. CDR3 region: CASSSSLGGETQYF. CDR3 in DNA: TGTGCCAGCAGCTCGTCCCTGGGAGGAGAGACCCAGTACTTC.

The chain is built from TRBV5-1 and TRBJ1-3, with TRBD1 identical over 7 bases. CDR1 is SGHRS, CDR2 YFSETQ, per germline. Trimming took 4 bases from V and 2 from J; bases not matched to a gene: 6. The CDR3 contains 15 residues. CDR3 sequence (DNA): TGCGCCAGCAGCCCCGGACAGGCGACTGGAAACACCATATATTTT. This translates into CASSPGQATGNTIYF.

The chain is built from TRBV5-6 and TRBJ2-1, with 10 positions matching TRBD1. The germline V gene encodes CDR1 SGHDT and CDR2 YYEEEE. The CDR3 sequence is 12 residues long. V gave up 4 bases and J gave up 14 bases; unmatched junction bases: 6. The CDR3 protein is CASSVDRGAKFF. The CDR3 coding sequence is TGTGCCAGCAGCGTGGACAGGGGGGCGAAGTTCTTC.

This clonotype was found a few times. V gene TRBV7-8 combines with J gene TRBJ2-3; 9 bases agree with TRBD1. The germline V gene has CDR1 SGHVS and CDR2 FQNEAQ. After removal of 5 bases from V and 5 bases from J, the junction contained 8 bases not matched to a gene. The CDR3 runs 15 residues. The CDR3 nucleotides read TGTGCCAGCAGCCCTCGACAGGGGGAGGTAGATACGCAGTATTTT. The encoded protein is CASSPRQGEVDTQYF. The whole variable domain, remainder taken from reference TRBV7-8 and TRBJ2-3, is GAGVSQSPRYKVAKRGQDVALRCDPISGHVSLFWYQQALGQGPEFLTYFQNEAQLDKSGLPSDRFFAERPEGSVSTLKIQRTQQEDSAVYLCASSPRQGEVDTQYFGPGTRLTVL.

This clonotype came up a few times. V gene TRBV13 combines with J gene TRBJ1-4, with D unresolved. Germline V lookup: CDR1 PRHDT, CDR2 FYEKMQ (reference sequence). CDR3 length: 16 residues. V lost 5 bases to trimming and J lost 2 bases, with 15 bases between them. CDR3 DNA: TGTGCCAGCAGCCCCGGTCTCTTTCGGACTAATGAAAAACTGTTTTTT. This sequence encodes CASSPGLFRTNEKLFF.

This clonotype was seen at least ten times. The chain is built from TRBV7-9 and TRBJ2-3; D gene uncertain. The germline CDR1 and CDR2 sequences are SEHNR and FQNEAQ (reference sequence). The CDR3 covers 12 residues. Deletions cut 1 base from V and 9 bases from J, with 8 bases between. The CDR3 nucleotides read TGTGCCAGCAGCTTAGTGGCATTAACGCAGTATTTT. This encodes CASSLVALTQYF. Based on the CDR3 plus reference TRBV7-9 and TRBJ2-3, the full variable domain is DTGVSQNPRHKITKRGQNVTFRCDPISEHNRLYWYRQTLGQGPEFLTYFQNEAQLEKSRLLSDRFSAERPKGSFSTLEIQRTEQGDSAMYLCASSLVALTQYFGPGTRLTVL.

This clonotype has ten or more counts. The CDR3 DNA reads as TGCGCCAGCAGCCTTACTCCACCTACCGGGGAGCTGTTTTTT. Its translation is CASSLTPPTGELFF. This chain uses TRBV5-1 with TRBJ2-2, with D hard to call. The CDR3 totals 14 residues. Trimming left V 4 bases short and J 5 bases short, with 12 bases between. Germline CDR1 is SGHRS and CDR2 is YFSETQ.

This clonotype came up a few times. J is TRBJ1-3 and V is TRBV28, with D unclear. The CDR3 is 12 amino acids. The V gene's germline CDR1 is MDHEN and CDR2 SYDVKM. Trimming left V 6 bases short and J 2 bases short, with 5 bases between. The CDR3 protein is CASRHPGNTIYF. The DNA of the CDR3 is TGTGCCAGCAGACATCCTGGAAACACCATATATTTT.

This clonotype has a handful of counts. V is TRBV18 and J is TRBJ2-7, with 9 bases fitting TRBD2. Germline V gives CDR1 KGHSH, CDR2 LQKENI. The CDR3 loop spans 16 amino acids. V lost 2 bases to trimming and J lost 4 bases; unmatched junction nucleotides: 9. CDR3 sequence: CASSPKLAGALYEQYF. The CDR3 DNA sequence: TGTGCCAGCTCACCAAAGTTAGCGGGAGCGCTGTACGAGCAGTACTTC.

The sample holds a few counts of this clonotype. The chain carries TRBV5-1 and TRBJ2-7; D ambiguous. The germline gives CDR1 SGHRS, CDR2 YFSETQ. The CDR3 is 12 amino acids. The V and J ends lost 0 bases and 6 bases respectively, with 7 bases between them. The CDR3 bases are TGCGCCAGCAGCTTGGTAGGGCCCGAGCAGTACTTC. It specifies CASSLVGPEQYF.

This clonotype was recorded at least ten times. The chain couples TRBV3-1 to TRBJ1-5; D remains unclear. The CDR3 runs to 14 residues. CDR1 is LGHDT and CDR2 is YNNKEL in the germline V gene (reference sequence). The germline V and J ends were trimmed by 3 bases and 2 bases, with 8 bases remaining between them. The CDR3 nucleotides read TGTGCCAGCAGCCATCTCGGCGGCAATCAGCCCCAGCATTTT. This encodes CASSHLGGNQPQHF.

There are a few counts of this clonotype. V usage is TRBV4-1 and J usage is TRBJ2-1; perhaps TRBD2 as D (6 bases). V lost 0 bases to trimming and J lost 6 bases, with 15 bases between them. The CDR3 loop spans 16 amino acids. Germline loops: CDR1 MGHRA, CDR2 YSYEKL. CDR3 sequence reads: CASSQDQAGVANEQFF. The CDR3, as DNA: TGCGCCAGCAGCCAAGATCAAGCGGGTGTGGCCAATGAGCAGTTCTTC.

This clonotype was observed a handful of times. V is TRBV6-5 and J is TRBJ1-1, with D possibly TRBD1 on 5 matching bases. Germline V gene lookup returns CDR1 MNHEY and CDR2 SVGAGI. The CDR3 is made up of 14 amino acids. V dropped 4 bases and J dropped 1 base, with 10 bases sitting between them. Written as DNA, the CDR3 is TGTGCCAGCAGTTGGGGACCAAAGAACACTGAAGCTTTCTTT. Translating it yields CASSWGPKNTEAFF.